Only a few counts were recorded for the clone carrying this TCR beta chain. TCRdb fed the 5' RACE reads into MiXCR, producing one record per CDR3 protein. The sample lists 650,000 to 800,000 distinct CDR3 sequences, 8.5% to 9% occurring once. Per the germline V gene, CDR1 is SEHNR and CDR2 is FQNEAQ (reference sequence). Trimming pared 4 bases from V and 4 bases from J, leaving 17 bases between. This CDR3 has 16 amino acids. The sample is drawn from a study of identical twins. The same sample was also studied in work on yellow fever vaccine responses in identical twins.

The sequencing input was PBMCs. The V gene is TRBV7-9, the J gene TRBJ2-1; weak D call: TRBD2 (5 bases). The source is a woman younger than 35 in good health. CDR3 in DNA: TGTGCCAGCAGCTCACCCGGCGGGCAGGAATACAATGAGCAGTTCTTC. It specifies CASSSPGGQEYNEQFF.